These 26 T cell receptor beta chains were sequenced from one sample in a study of cytomegalovirus exposure and HLA in healthy donors. Primers: 60 Vbeta forward and 13 Jbeta reverse. Assay used: immunoSEQ multiplex PCR; TCRdb lists only in-frame clones, some missing. The profile shows some 160,000 clones, over 65% of them singletons. The sequenced sample consisted of PBMCs. Source of these receptors: a woman between 40 and 50 years old in good health and CMV-seronegative.

The rearrangement uses TRBV10-1 and TRBJ1-5, with 8 bases aligning to TRBD1. Germline loops: CDR1 WNHNN, CDR2 SYGVQD (reference sequence). Trimming took 9 bases from V and 5 from J; bases not matched to a gene: 15. The CDR3 sequence is 16 residues long. CDR3 nucleotide sequence: TGCGCCAGAGGGGCAGAGGGACAGGTCGGATATCAGCCCCAGCATTTT. Its protein is CARGAEGQVGYQPQHF.

The chain joins TRBV28 to TRBJ2-7; 10 nucleotides agree with TRBD1. Unmatched junction bases numbered 3, after V lost 2 bases and J lost 5 bases. The CDR3 runs 14 residues. Germline V CDR1 and CDR2: MDHEN, SYDVKM. CDR3 amino acids: CASSLTGQGNEQYF. The CDR3 DNA reads as TGTGCCAGCAGTTTAACGGGACAGGGGAACGAGCAGTACTTC. The full variable domain, completed using reference TRBV28 and TRBJ2-7, is DVKVTQSSRYLVKRTGEKVFLECVQDMDHENMFWYRQDPGLGLRLIYFSYDVKMKEKGDIPEGYSVSREKKERFSLILESASTNQTSMYLCASSLTGQGNEQYFGPGTRLTVT.

This clone is a singleton in its sample. The chain uses TRBV2 and TRBJ2-3; TRBD1 matches at 9 bases. Germline trimming cut 3 bases from V and 6 bases from J; bases unmatched to any gene: 13. CDR3 length equals 17 residues. CDR1 is SNHLY, CDR2 FYNNEI, per germline. The CDR3 DNA follows: TGTGCCAGCAGTGAGGAGGGACAGGGTCCATGGATGGATACGCAGTATTTT. It encodes CASSEEGQGPWMDTQYF.

A remark on this clone: Other DNA sequences from this sample encode an identical CDR3 as well. This sequence joins TRBV19 and TRBJ1-6; TRBD1 agrees at 9 bases. Germline V gene lookup returns CDR1 LNHDA and CDR2 SQIVND (reference sequence). The CDR3 extends over 14 amino acids. V was pared by 3 bases and J by 10 bases, with 4 bases of the junction left unmatched. This CDR3 is CASSMGQGSSPLHF. The CDR3 DNA follows: TGTGCCAGTAGTATGGGACAGGGATCGTCACCCCTCCACTTT.

The V and J genes are TRBV15 and TRBJ2-7, with 7 positions matching TRBD1. The length of the CDR3 is 15 residues. Germline trimming cut 4 bases from V and 3 bases from J; bases unmatched to any gene: 9. Germline lookup yields CDR1 LNHNV and CDR2 YYDKDF (reference sequence). CDR3 in DNA: TGTGCCACCAGCAAAGACAGGGTTCTTTTCTACGAGCAGTACTTC. Encoded protein: CATSKDRVLFYEQYF.

This chain connects TRBV18 to TRBJ2-7; D is possibly TRBD2 (5 bases). In germline, CDR1 is KGHSH, CDR2 LQKENI. The CDR3 runs to 14 residues. Trimming took off 0 bases at V and 2 bases at J, with 8 bases between the two ends. The CDR3 loop is CASSPPAGTYEQYF. The CDR3 DNA is TGTGCCAGCTCACCACCGGCGGGTACCTACGAGCAGTACTTC.

The chain uses TRBV27 and TRBJ1-3; D ambiguous. V lost 3 bases and J 0 bases, leaving 6 bases between the germline ends. CDR3 size: 14 residues. The germline V gene encodes CDR1 MNHEY and CDR2 SMNVEV (reference sequence). This chain's CDR3 is CASSFRGSGNTIYF. CDR3 in DNA: TGTGCCAGCAGTTTCCGGGGCTCTGGAAACACCATATATTTT.

The V and J genes are TRBV5-4 and TRBJ1-5, with D possibly matching TRBD1 (6 bases). CDR1 and CDR2 from the germline V gene are SGHNT and YYREEE (reference sequence). This CDR3 spans 13 amino acids. V was trimmed by 4 bases and J by 6 bases, leaving 11 bases between them. The CDR3 region has the DNA TGTGCCAGCAGCCCGGGACAATCTCAGCCCCAGCATTTT. Amino acid sequence: CASSPGQSQPQHF.

V gene TRBV4-1 combines with J gene TRBJ1-5, with 8 bases lining up with TRBD1. The germline gives CDR1 MGHRA, CDR2 YSYEKL. The CDR3 extends over 16 amino acids. The J segment lost 1 base and the V segment lost 0 bases, leaving 2 bases of the junction unmatched. The CDR3 coding sequence is TGCGCCAGCAGCCAAGAGAGGACAGGGAGCAATCAGCCCCAGCATTTT. It encodes CASSQERTGSNQPQHF.

This clone was seen a handful of times. The junction and the germline gene differ at one end; a read error may be behind it. This chain joins TRBV10-3 and TRBJ2-3, with D maybe TRBD2 (5 bases). Germline values: CDR1 ENHRY, CDR2 SYGVKD. This CDR3 region has 16 residues. The CDR3 DNA follows: TGTGCCAGCAGTTACTCGACCAGTTTCGGGGCAGATACGCAGTATTTT. Its protein is CASSYSTSFGADTQYF.

This clone was observed a handful of times. The rearrangement uses TRBV4-2 and TRBJ2-1; tentative D call: TRBD1 (5 bases). The CDR3 consists of 15 residues. Germline-derived CDR1 and CDR2 are LGHNA and YNFKEQ. Trimming left V 1 base short and J 4 bases short, with 11 bases between. The CDR3 sequence: CASSQGSTGYNEQFF. CDR3 sequence (DNA): TGTGCCAGCAGCCAAGGAAGTACAGGATACAATGAGCAGTTCTTC.

The chain is built from TRBV5-4 and TRBJ2-7, with 8 bases aligning to TRBD2. The CDR3 extends over 15 amino acids. Germline-derived CDR1 and CDR2 are SGHNT and YYREEE (reference sequence). Losses at the gene ends were 2 bases for V and 0 bases for J; bases not matched to a gene: 4. CDR3 protein: CASSLMAGGSYEQYF. CDR3 nucleotides: TGTGCCAGCAGCTTAATGGCGGGGGGCTCCTACGAGCAGTACTTC.

This chain uses TRBV2 with TRBJ1-2, with unresolved D. The germline V and J ends were trimmed by 4 bases and 8 bases, with 8 bases remaining between them. The CDR3 has 11 amino acids. Germline CDR1 SNHLY, CDR2 FYNNEI. CDR3 DNA sequence: TGTGCCAGCAGTGTTGGGAGCGGCTACACCTTC. Protein sequence: CASSVGSGYTF.

The rearrangement links TRBV7-6 to TRBJ1-1; no reliable D call. The germline V and J ends were trimmed by 2 bases and 4 bases, with 8 bases remaining between them. The germline gives CDR1 SGHVS, CDR2 FNYEAQ. The CDR3 totals 13 residues. The CDR3: CASSLYGGTEAFF. The CDR3 DNA reads as TGTGCCAGCAGCTTATACGGTGGCACTGAAGCTTTCTTT.

This clone turned up a few times. The chain recombines TRBV5-8 with TRBJ2-7; 9 nucleotides agree with TRBD1. J lost 6 bases, V lost 2 bases, and 6 bases had no gene match. Germline V gene sequence: CDR1 SGHTS, CDR2 YDEGEE. The CDR3 sequence is 14 residues long. The CDR3 protein is CASSFGDRVVEQYF. The CDR3 bases are TGTGCCAGCAGCTTTGGGGACAGGGTGGTCGAGCAGTACTTC.

The rearrangement joins TRBV27 to TRBJ1-1, with 8 bases that match TRBD1. J gave up 5 bases and V 6 bases, and 11 bases lay outside the gene matches. There are 15 residues in the CDR3. The germline CDR1 and CDR2 sequences are MNHEY and SMNVEV (reference sequence). The CDR3: CASSEAGTGHTEAFF. DNA of the CDR3: TGTGCCAGCAGCGAAGCCGGGACAGGTCATACTGAAGCTTTCTTT.

The rearrangement joins TRBV19 to TRBJ2-1; D might be TRBD2 (6 bases). The V end lost 6 bases, the J end lost 1 base, and 10 bases lay between the germline ends. The CDR3 extends over 14 amino acids. Per the germline V gene, CDR1 is LNHDA and CDR2 is SQIVND (reference sequence). The CDR3 coding sequence is TGTGCCAGTAGCTCAGGGAGGTCCTACAATGAGCAGTTCTTC. This codes for CASSSGRSYNEQFF.

J is TRBJ1-6 and V is TRBV6-5; 11 nucleotides line up with TRBD1. Trimming took 7 bases from V and 8 from J; bases not matched to a gene: 4. The CDR3 has 14 residues. Germline CDR1 MNHEY, CDR2 SVGAGI. The CDR3 here is CASKPGQGDSPLHF. Here the CDR3 DNA reads TGTGCCAGCAAGCCGGGACAGGGGGATTCACCCCTCCACTTT.

This clone appeared a few times. Other DNA sequences from this sample encode an identical CDR3 as well. The chain couples TRBV6-1 to TRBJ1-1; possible D gene TRBD1, 5 bases. Between the trimmed V and J ends, which lost 8 bases and 1 base, there was a span of 8 bases. CDR3 size: 12 residues. Per the germline V gene, CDR1 is MNHNS and CDR2 is SASEGT. CDR3 coding DNA: TGTGCCAGCGGGGGGGGGAACACTGAAGCTTTCTTT. Amino acids: CASGGGNTEAFF.

This clone was detected once. J is TRBJ2-5 and V is TRBV4-2; 7 bases fit TRBD2. With 3 bases clipped from V and 5 bases from J, the junction kept 21 bases outside the gene matches. Germline lookup yields CDR1 LGHNA and CDR2 YNFKEQ. CDR3 size: 19 residues. CDR3 nucleotide sequence: TGTGCCAGCAGCCAGGATCCGGCGCGGAGCGGGGATCGTGCGGAGACCCAGTACTTC. Its protein is CASSQDPARSGDRAETQYF.

The V gene is TRBV6-6, the J gene TRBJ1-1; unclear D gene. This CDR3 comprises 11 residues. Trimming pared 6 bases from V and 11 bases from J, leaving 13 bases between. Germline assignment: CDR1 MNHNY and CDR2 SVGAGI (reference sequence). The CDR3 DNA follows: TGTGCCAGCAGCCGAAGGGAGGCGGCTTTCTTT. Translating it yields CASSRREAAFF.

About this clone itself: The junction shows a germline mismatch at one end, possibly a read error. The genes are TRBV2 and TRBJ2-7, with 9 bases matching TRBD2. The CDR3 extends over 13 amino acids. Germline V gene lookup returns CDR1 SNHLY and CDR2 FYNNEI. In nucleotides, the CDR3 is TGTGCCAGCAGTGGTATTAGCGGGGGCCACTTGAACTTC. Amino acid sequence: CASSGISGGHLNF.

This rearrangement joins TRBV2 to TRBJ1-2, with D hard to call. The CDR3 extends over 14 amino acids. Trimming stripped 6 bases from V and 0 bases from J, with 11 bases between. Germline CDR1 is SNHLY and CDR2 is FYNNEI. CDR3 in amino acids: CASRVGESNYGYTF. DNA for the CDR3: TGTGCCAGCAGGGTCGGAGAATCTAACTATGGCTACACCTTC. The full variable domain, rest sourced from reference TRBV2 and TRBJ1-2, is EPEVTQTPSHQVTQMGQEVILRCVPISNHLYFYWYRQILGQKVEFLVSFYNNEISEKSEIFDDQFSVERPDGSNFTLKIRSTKLEDSAMYFCASRVGESNYGYTFGSGTRLTVV.

This clone turned up a few times. The chain carries TRBV4-1 and TRBJ2-3; D might be TRBD2 (6 bases). Trimming removed 1 base from V and 1 base from J, with 15 bases in between. CDR1 is MGHRA, CDR2 YSYEKL, per germline. This CDR3 comprises 17 residues. DNA of the CDR3: TGCGCCAGCAGCCAAGGGGGGGATAGAATAGGCACAGATACGCAGTATTTT. Residues: CASSQGGDRIGTDTQYF.

The V call is TRBV28, the J call TRBJ1-2, with D perhaps matching TRBD1 (5 bases). From germline, CDR1 is MDHEN and CDR2 SYDVKM. The CDR3 runs 14 residues. V lost 0 bases to trimming and J lost 0 bases, with 5 bases between them. DNA of the CDR3: TGTGCCAGCAGTTTATGGACAGCTAACTATGGCTACACCTTC. It is translated as CASSLWTANYGYTF.

This clone was seen just once. The gene calls are TRBV28 and TRBJ1-1, with D unclear. The CDR3 covers 16 residues. Per the germline V gene, CDR1 is MDHEN and CDR2 is SYDVKM. Trimming removed 2 bases from V and 1 base from J, with 14 bases in between. The CDR3 loop is CASSLAASLKNTEAFF. CDR3 bases: TGTGCCAGCAGTTTAGCGGCCAGCTTGAAGAACACTGAAGCTTTCTTT.